Following are 25 T cell receptor beta chains from one sample sequenced in a study of blood T cell repertoires in COVID-19. Sequencing used immunoSEQ multiplex PCR; TCRdb keeps in-frame clones, though not all of them. The table lists about 250,000 clones, roughly 89% of them singletons. Sequenced: peripheral blood. The source of these receptors is a woman in her thirties or forties who had recovered from COVID-19.

This chain joins TRBV10-3 and TRBJ2-7, with D possibly matching TRBD2 (6 bases). The CDR3 length is 14 residues. Germline values: CDR1 ENHRY, CDR2 SYGVKD. Trimming took 5 bases from V and 3 from J, leaving 14 bases between them. In DNA form, the CDR3 reads TGTGCCATCAGTCCACGCGGCGGGGTCTACGAGCAGTACTTC. The encoded protein is CAISPRGGVYEQYF.

The chain links TRBV27 to TRBJ2-3; the match to TRBD2 covers 12 bases. Unmatched junction bases numbered 15, after V lost 6 bases and J lost 5 bases. The CDR3 has 18 residues. The germline V gene encodes CDR1 MNHEY and CDR2 SMNVEV (reference sequence). CDR3 nucleotide sequence: TGTGCCAGCAGACCGACTAGCGGGAGACGAAATCCGAAAGATACGCAGTATTTT. It specifies CASRPTSGRRNPKDTQYF.

The chain recombines TRBV5-5 with TRBJ2-7, with 9 nucleotides matching TRBD1. Germline CDR1 reads SGHKS; CDR2 reads YYEKEE (reference sequence). CDR3 length: 13 amino acids. The ends lost 3 bases at V and 2 bases at J; junction bases unmatched: 0. The CDR3 loop is CASSWDRAYEQYF. For the CDR3, the DNA is TGTGCCAGCAGCTGGGACAGGGCCTACGAGCAGTACTTC.

This chain joins TRBV7-2 and TRBJ2-3; TRBD2 matches at 7 bases. The CDR3 spans 17 residues. Trimming cost V 5 bases and J 1 base; bases outside gene matches: 12. CDR1 is SGHTA, CDR2 FQGNSA, per germline. The CDR3 region has the DNA TGTGCCAGCAGCCAACCCCGGGGAGGGGCGGGCACAGATACGCAGTATTTT. Its translation: CASSQPRGGAGTDTQYF.

V gene TRBV7-9 combines with J gene TRBJ2-5, with 7 bases lining up with TRBD1. V was clipped by 3 bases and J by 5 bases; unmatched bases: 6. This CDR3 spans 14 amino acids. Germline-derived CDR1 and CDR2 are SEHNR and FQNEAQ (reference sequence). In nucleotides, the CDR3 is TGTGCCAGCAGCTTTACAGGGGTGGGGGAGACCCAGTACTTC. Amino acid sequence: CASSFTGVGETQYF.

The gene calls are TRBV19 and TRBJ2-1, with a possible D match to TRBD1 (5 bases). V lost 3 bases and J lost 7, with 13 bases in between. The germline gives CDR1 LNHDA, CDR2 SQIVND (reference sequence). The CDR3 spans 14 residues. In nucleotides, the CDR3 is TGTGCCAGTAGTATGGCGCAAGGGGCTAATGAGCAGTTCTTC. Its translation is CASSMAQGANEQFF.

The CDR3 sequence is CATRKTGNEKLFF. The DNA of the CDR3 is TGTGCCACCCGAAAGACAGGAAATGAAAAACTGTTTTTT. The rearrangement uses TRBV28 and TRBJ1-4; D is perhaps TRBD1 (6 bases). The CDR3 is 13 residues long. In germline, CDR1 is MDHEN, CDR2 SYDVKM. The V end lost 10 bases, the J end lost 5 bases, and 14 bases lay between the germline ends.

The V and J genes are TRBV19 and TRBJ1-1; 7 bases match TRBD1. Germline V CDR1 and CDR2: LNHDA, SQIVND (reference sequence). This CDR3 has 14 residues. The V and J ends lost 10 bases and 1 base, in that order; junction bases with no gene match: 9. This chain's CDR3 is CATQTGAENTEAFF. DNA for the CDR3: TGTGCCACCCAAACAGGGGCGGAGAACACTGAAGCTTTCTTT.

The CDR3 DNA follows: TGTGCCAGCAGCCCACAACCGACAGGGGCCTTAAGCACAGATACGCAGTATTTT. It translates to CASSPQPTGALSTDTQYF. V and J are TRBV7-6 and TRBJ2-3; 8 bases fit TRBD1. Germline CDR1 and CDR2: SGHVS and FNYEAQ. V lost 5 bases and J lost 0; bases outside the gene matches: 13. This CDR3 is 18 amino acids long.

This clone was found once. This sequence joins TRBV7-3 and TRBJ2-3; 7 bases align to TRBD2. The CDR3 spans 13 residues. V lost 4 bases and J lost 3; bases outside the gene matches: 1. Germline-derived CDR1 and CDR2 are SGHTA and FQGTGA. The CDR3: CASSWTRTDTQYF. The DNA for the CDR3 is TGTGCCAGCAGCTGGACTAGAACAGATACGCAGTATTTT.

V usage is TRBV3-1 (or the pseudogene TRBV3-2) and J usage is TRBJ2-2, with TRBD1 as a possible D gene (5 bases). CDR1 is LGHDT, CDR2 YNNKEL, per germline (reference sequence). CDR3 length: 13 residues. V was clipped by 3 bases and J by 5 bases, with 7 bases between them. The CDR3 is CASSQTETGELFF. CDR3 coding DNA: TGTGCCAGCAGCCAGACAGAAACCGGGGAGCTGTTTTTT.

The chain carries TRBV6-5 and TRBJ1-3, with TRBD1 as a possible D gene (6 bases). Germline CDR1 MNHEY, CDR2 SVGAGI. This CDR3 has 13 amino acids. With 5 bases removed from V and 6 bases from J, the gap between germline ends came to 11 bases. The CDR3 nucleotides are TGTGCCAGCAGTACAGGGCCCTTAAACACCATATATTTT. Its translation: CASSTGPLNTIYF.

V is TRBV24-1 and J is TRBJ2-2; no firm D call. With 5 bases removed from V and 2 bases from J, the gap between germline ends came to 11 bases. Germline V CDR1 and CDR2: KGHDR, SFDVKD. This CDR3 has 15 residues. The CDR3 loop reads CATSALPDNTGELFF. The CDR3 region has the DNA TGTGCCACCAGTGCCCTGCCAGATAACACCGGGGAGCTGTTTTTT.

Concerning this clone: Other DNA sequences in the sample encode the same CDR3. The rearrangement uses TRBV18 and TRBJ1-1; TRBD1 matches 7 bases. Germline assignment: CDR1 KGHSH and CDR2 LQKENI. CDR3 length: 13 residues. The J segment lost 3 bases and the V segment lost 3 bases, leaving 1 base of the junction unmatched. For the CDR3, the DNA is TGTGCCAGCTCACCTACAGGGGACACTGAAGCTTTCTTT. Amino acids: CASSPTGDTEAFF.

The chain carries TRBV6-1 and TRBJ1-2; D is possibly TRBD1 (5 bases). Between the trimmed V and J ends, which lost 0 bases and 7 bases, there was a span of 30 bases. The CDR3 extends over 20 amino acids. The germline V gene has CDR1 MNHNS and CDR2 SASEGT. The CDR3 bases are TGTGCCAGCAGTGAAGCGCGAGGTAGGGGAAATCTGAAGGGCCTATTTGGCTACACCTTC. This encodes CASSEARGRGNLKGLFGYTF.

This clone has just a few counts. This rearrangement joins TRBV11-3 to TRBJ2-7, with D perhaps matching TRBD2 (5 bases). Trimming shortened V by 6 bases and J by 0 bases, and 18 bases separated the two germline ends. This CDR3 region has 16 residues. Germline V gene sequence: CDR1 SGHNT, CDR2 YENEEA. The CDR3 DNA sequence: TGTGCCAGCAGTTTCCAGAGCGGAGCGGTCTCCTACGAGCAGTACTTC. Translating it yields CASSFQSGAVSYEQYF.

The genes are TRBV27 and TRBJ1-1; 7 bases match TRBD1. The ends lost 5 bases at V and 1 base at J; junction bases unmatched: 7. Germline CDR1 is MNHEY and CDR2 is SMNVEV (reference sequence). CDR3 length: 15 residues. DNA of the CDR3: TGTGCCAGCAGTCCCGGGACAGCCACGAACACTGAAGCTTTCTTT. It yields the protein CASSPGTATNTEAFF.

This clone was seen only a few times. The V gene is TRBV7-9, the J gene TRBJ2-7; TRBD2 agrees at 8 bases. Germline V CDR1 and CDR2: SEHNR, FQNEAQ (reference sequence). The CDR3 is 16 residues long. Trimming took 3 bases from V and 7 from J; bases not matched to a gene: 14. The DNA for the CDR3 is TGTGCCAGCAGCTTCTCCGAGCGGGGGCTTGGTTTGGAGCAGTACTTC. It encodes CASSFSERGLGLEQYF.

The chain carries TRBV18 and TRBJ2-7; 10 bases match TRBD2. Trimming removed 0 bases from V and 7 bases from J; junction bases left unmatched: 6. CDR3 size: 15 residues. The V gene's germline CDR1 is KGHSH and CDR2 LQKENI. CDR3 nucleotides: TGTGCCAGCTCACCACCTGCTAGCGGGAGAGGTGAGCAGTACTTC. Protein: CASSPPASGRGEQYF.

The gene calls are TRBV9 and TRBJ2-2, with a tentative D call TRBD1 (6 bases). This CDR3 has 15 amino acids. Trimming removed 4 bases at V and 4 bases at J, with 14 bases between. The germline V gene has CDR1 SGDLS and CDR2 YYNGEE. CDR3 DNA: TGTGCCAGCAGCCTCCGGTCGACAGGCACCGGGGAGCTGTTTTTT. It codes for CASSLRSTGTGELFF.

The V gene is TRBV27, the J gene TRBJ1-5; 8 positions agree with TRBD1. The CDR3 covers 16 residues. Unmatched junction bases numbered 8, after V lost 3 bases and J lost 4 bases. Germline V CDR1 and CDR2: MNHEY, SMNVEV (reference sequence). The CDR3 nucleotides read TGTGCCAGCAGTTTCTCCGGGACAGGACGTAATCAGCCCCAGCATTTT. Translation gives CASSFSGTGRNQPQHF.

This clone was detected only once. The chain couples TRBV29-1 to TRBJ2-6; tentative D call: TRBD1 (5 bases). This CDR3 spans 13 amino acids. Germline lookup yields CDR1 SQVTM and CDR2 ANQGSEA. The V gene lost 6 bases and the J gene lost 1 base, with 7 bases spanning the gap. The CDR3 sequence is CSVRESGANVLTF. The CDR3, as DNA: TGCAGCGTCAGGGAATCTGGGGCCAACGTCCTGACTTTC.

The V gene is TRBV7-9, the J gene TRBJ2-7; 7 bases are shared with TRBD1. With V trimmed by 1 base and J by 5 bases, 8 bases remained unmatched. The CDR3 is 15 residues long. Germline lookup yields CDR1 SEHNR and CDR2 FQNEAQ (reference sequence). The CDR3 nucleotides are TGTGCCAGCAGCTTAGATATGGGACAGTTCCACGAGCAGTACTTC. This codes for CASSLDMGQFHEQYF.

V is TRBV4-1 and J is TRBJ2-1; 7 positions agree with TRBD2. The ends lost 0 bases at V and 0 bases at J; junction bases unmatched: 8. CDR3 length: 18 residues. Germline assignment: CDR1 MGHRA and CDR2 YSYEKL. CDR3 protein: CASSQDPSGPSSYNEQFF. The CDR3 bases are TGCGCCAGCAGCCAAGATCCTAGCGGACCTAGCTCCTACAATGAGCAGTTCTTC.

This clone was seen just once. This rearrangement joins TRBV3-1 (or the pseudogene TRBV3-2) to TRBJ1-1, with 8 bases identical to TRBD1. The germline V gene encodes CDR1 LGHDT and CDR2 YNNKEL (reference sequence). The CDR3 sequence is 15 residues long. J was trimmed by 9 bases and V by 1 base; bases with no gene match: 10. CDR3 bases: TGTGCCAGCAGCCAAGTATCAGGGGGCGTTGGAAAAGCTTTCTTT. Translating it yields CASSQVSGGVGKAFF.